These 29 T cell receptor beta chains share one sample of origin, sequenced in a study of post-analysis software for immune sequencing data. General observations from the study: TRBV5-6, TRBV5-1 and TRBV20-1 belonged to a set of a handful of TRBV segments that were more frequent in patients than controls.

For these receptors, no antigen is known. cDNA libraries for TCR beta contained unique molecular identifiers. TCRdb independently ran MiXCR on the PCR reads; one entry per CDR3 protein. The sample lists more than 450,000 distinct CDR3 sequences, around 36% occurring once. Sequencing was carried out using blood. These receptors all come from a girl aged 2-17 years with multiple sclerosis.

The J gene is TRBJ2-5, the V gene TRBV20-1; tentative D call: TRBD2 (5 bases). V gave up 0 bases and J gave up 5 bases, with 10 bases separating them. The CDR3 is made up of 13 amino acids. In germline, CDR1 is DFQATT, CDR2 SNEGSKA (reference sequence). The CDR3 protein is CSAREAARETQYF. The CDR3 DNA reads TGCAGTGCTAGAGAAGCGGCTCGGGAGACCCAGTACTTC.

This clonotype was seen only once. The chain links TRBV18 to TRBJ1-1, with unresolved D. CDR1 KGHSH and CDR2 LQKENI come from the germline V gene. The CDR3 sequence is 13 residues long. V shed 6 bases and J shed 2 bases, with 10 bases lying between them. The CDR3 loop reads CASSPILNTEAFF. The CDR3 DNA follows: TGTGCCAGCTCCCCTATCCTTAACACTGAAGCTTTCTTT.

In its sample, this clonotype was seen a few times. J is TRBJ2-1 and V is TRBV24-1; 14 positions match TRBD2. The CDR3 is made up of 20 amino acids. Germline V CDR1 and CDR2: KGHDR, SFDVKD. The junction had 10 bases not matched to a gene; V was cut back by 0 bases and J by 4 bases. DNA for the CDR3: TGTGCCACCAGTGATTTGTCGAGGGGACTAGCGGGGGAATTATACAATGAGCAGTTCTTC. Its translation is CATSDLSRGLAGELYNEQFF.

The chain employs TRBV7-2 and TRBJ2-1; D call uncertain. The CDR3 runs 11 residues. From germline, CDR1 is SGHTA and CDR2 FQGNSA. V lost 3 bases to trimming and J lost 10 bases, with 7 bases between them. CDR3 bases: TGTGCCAGCAGCTTGGATCTCGAGCAGTTCTTC. It encodes CASSLDLEQFF.

This clonotype has just a few counts. This chain joins TRBV5-5 and TRBJ2-5; D perhaps matches TRBD2 (5 bases). The CDR3 is made up of 15 amino acids. Per the germline V gene, CDR1 is SGHKS and CDR2 is YYEKEE (reference sequence). V gave up 7 bases and J gave up 2 bases, with 18 bases separating them. CDR3 region: CASGSGPRGQETQYF. In nucleotides, the CDR3 is TGTGCCAGCGGTTCCGGACCCCGGGGACAAGAGACCCAGTACTTC.

The chain uses TRBV7-2 and TRBJ1-4, with D possibly being TRBD1 (5 bases). CDR1 SGHTA and CDR2 FQGNSA come from the germline V gene. Trimming removed 5 bases at V and 13 bases at J, with 23 bases between. The CDR3 runs 15 residues. The CDR3: CASSGYSTVINRLFF. For the CDR3, the DNA is TGTGCCAGCAGCGGCTACTCGACAGTTATCAACAGACTGTTTTTT. The variable domain in full, completed from reference TRBV7-2 and TRBJ1-4, reads GAGVSQSPSNKVTEKGKDVELRCDPISGHTALYWYRQSLGQGLEFLIYFQGNSAPDKSGLPSDRFSAERTGGSVSTLTIQRTQQEDSAVYLCASSGYSTVINRLFFGSGTQLSVL.

The CDR3: CASSQERHNEQFF. CDR3 coding DNA: TGTGCCAGCAGCCAAGAGCGGCACAATGAGCAGTTCTTC. The chain uses TRBV4-2 and TRBJ2-1, with D unresolved. With 0 bases removed from V and 5 bases from J, the gap between germline ends came to 5 bases. The germline CDR1 and CDR2 sequences are LGHNA and YNFKEQ. CDR3 length equals 13 residues.

This clonotype was observed a few times. The rearrangement uses TRBV4-1 and TRBJ2-3; D is unclear. Germline lookup yields CDR1 MGHRA and CDR2 YSYEKL. The V and J ends lost 3 bases and 0 bases respectively, with 16 bases between them. This CDR3 region has 17 residues. The CDR3 is CASSHPGRQLSTDTQYF. CDR3 nucleotide sequence: TGCGCCAGCAGCCATCCCGGGCGCCAGCTAAGCACAGATACGCAGTATTTT.

The table lists this clonotype with a few counts. This chain joins TRBV20-1 and TRBJ1-6; 8 bases map to TRBD1. J lost 0 bases, V lost 6 bases, and 4 bases had no gene match. The CDR3 sequence is 15 residues long. Germline V gene data show CDR1 as DFQATT and CDR2 as SNEGSKA (reference sequence). The CDR3 spells CSATGGSSYNSPLHF. The CDR3 DNA reads as TGCAGTGCCACAGGGGGGAGCTCCTATAATTCACCCCTCCACTTT.

The rearrangement uses TRBV4-1 and TRBJ1-2; tentatively, D is TRBD1 (6 bases). CDR1 is MGHRA, CDR2 YSYEKL, per germline. Trimming left V 0 bases short and J 5 bases short, with 13 bases between. There are 15 residues in the CDR3. The CDR3 here is CASSQDEGGWYGYTF. Written as DNA, the CDR3 is TGCGCCAGCAGCCAAGATGAGGGGGGATGGTATGGCTACACCTTC.

The rearrangement joins TRBV5-1 to TRBJ1-4; D call uncertain. The CDR3 spans 13 residues. V was cut by 2 bases and J by 8 bases, with 10 bases left in between. Germline V gene lookup returns CDR1 SGHRS and CDR2 YFSETQ. CDR3 coding DNA: TGCGCCAGCAGCTTTGACTCGAGGGAAAAACTGTTTTTT. As protein: CASSFDSREKLFF. The variable domain in full, with the rest retrieved from reference TRBV5-1 and TRBJ1-4, is KAGVTQTPRYLIKTRGQQVTLSCSPISGHRSVSWYQQTPGQGLQFLFEYFSETQRNKGNFPGRFSGRQFSNSRSEMNVSTLELGDSALYLCASSFDSREKLFFGSGTQLSVL.

The V gene is TRBV13, the J gene TRBJ2-7, with a weak D call TRBD1 (6 bases). Germline values: CDR1 PRHDT, CDR2 FYEKMQ (reference sequence). V lost 3 bases, J lost 0 bases, and 12 bases lay in between. The CDR3 runs to 15 residues. Here the CDR3 reads CASSFRQVSSYEQYF. The CDR3 DNA reads TGTGCCAGCAGCTTTCGACAGGTGAGCTCCTACGAGCAGTACTTC.

In this sample, this clonotype turned up a few times. The chain couples TRBV7-9 to TRBJ1-1, with unresolved D. The CDR3 spans 13 residues. With 1 base removed from V and 6 bases from J, the gap between germline ends came to 9 bases. Germline loops: CDR1 SEHNR, CDR2 FQNEAQ (reference sequence). CDR3 in amino acids: CASSLEGYSEAFF. The CDR3 DNA reads TGTGCCAGCAGCTTAGAGGGATATTCTGAAGCTTTCTTT. The full variable domain, its missing parts supplied by reference TRBV7-9 and TRBJ1-1, is DTGVSQNPRHKITKRGQNVTFRCDPISEHNRLYWYRQTLGQGPEFLTYFQNEAQLEKSRLLSDRFSAERPKGSFSTLEIQRTEQGDSAMYLCASSLEGYSEAFFGQGTRLTVV.

The chain uses TRBV7-8 and TRBJ1-2; D may be TRBD1 (5 bases). CDR3 length equals 15 residues. Germline-derived CDR1 and CDR2 are SGHVS and FQNEAQ. Trimming took 7 bases from V and 0 from J, leaving 15 bases between them. CDR3 in DNA: TGTGCCAGCAACCCTGGGACGGCTGCTAACTATGGCTACACCTTC. Protein: CASNPGTAANYGYTF.

The chain recombines TRBV2 with TRBJ1-2, with TRBD1 as a possible D gene (5 bases). The CDR3 totals 14 residues. In germline, CDR1 is SNHLY, CDR2 FYNNEI. V dropped 1 base and J dropped 8 bases, with 14 bases sitting between them. The CDR3 region is CASSEVTGTQGYTF. The CDR3, as DNA: TGTGCCAGCAGTGAAGTTACGGGGACTCAAGGCTACACCTTC.

This clonotype was recorded once. A read error may produce the germline difference seen at one junction end. This rearrangement joins TRBV5-1 to TRBJ1-1; no clear D gene. Germline V gene sequence: CDR1 SGHRS, CDR2 YFSETQ. The CDR3 runs 14 residues. The CDR3 DNA is TGCGCCAGCAACTTGCGTTCCTCGAACACTGAAGCTTTCTTT. It translates to CASNLRSSNTEAFF.

The chain carries TRBV20-1 and TRBJ2-3; D possibly corresponds to TRBD2 (5 bases). The ends were cut back, 6 bases at V and 0 bases at J, with 13 bases in the middle. The CDR3 length is 14 residues. CDR1 and CDR2 (germline): DFQATT, SNEGSKA (reference sequence). The CDR3 DNA reads as TGCAGTGCCCCTCCGGGATCTAGCACAGATACGCAGTATTTT. Its protein is CSAPPGSSTDTQYF.

Concerning this clonotype: Its ends do not fully match the called genes, so a read error is possible. V gene TRBV10-3 combines with J gene TRBJ2-3, with D perhaps matching TRBD1 (8 bases). The CDR3 is 16 amino acids. Per the germline V gene, CDR1 is ENHRY and CDR2 is SYGVKD. The CDR3 coding sequence is TGTGCCGTCAGTGACGGTCGGACAGGGAGGGCAGATACGCAGTATTTT. Translation gives CAVSDGRTGRADTQYF.

This sequence joins TRBV5-1 and TRBJ2-5; D call uncertain. Germline lookup yields CDR1 SGHRS and CDR2 YFSETQ. This CDR3 has 15 amino acids. V was pared by 1 base and J by 2 bases, with 12 bases between. The DNA of the CDR3 is TGCGCCAGCAGCTTGACATCCCACAGTCAAGAGACCCAGTACTTC. Translated, it gives CASSLTSHSQETQYF.

This clonotype has just a few counts. The rearrangement joins TRBV3-1 to TRBJ2-7, with 8 bases fitting TRBD2. J lost 4 bases, V lost 4 bases, and 12 bases had no gene match. CDR3 size: 16 residues. Per germline, CDR1 LGHDT and CDR2 YNNKEL (reference sequence). The CDR3 spells CASSLRFSGAAYEQYF. The CDR3 DNA sequence: TGTGCCAGCAGCCTCCGTTTTAGCGGGGCAGCTTACGAGCAGTACTTC.

This clonotype was detected only a few times. The chain uses TRBV10-3 and TRBJ1-1; 8 bases map to TRBD1. The germline gives CDR1 ENHRY, CDR2 SYGVKD. The CDR3 totals 14 residues. V lost 10 bases to trimming and J lost 0 bases; unmatched junction nucleotides: 7. This CDR3 is CASAGTGLNTEAFF. The CDR3 nucleotides read TGTGCCAGCGCCGGGACAGGACTGAACACTGAAGCTTTCTTT.

V is TRBV7-6 and J is TRBJ2-5, with a possible D match to TRBD2 (6 bases). This CDR3 contains 14 residues. Germline V lookup: CDR1 SGHVS, CDR2 FNYEAQ. V lost 4 bases to trimming and J lost 5 bases, with 14 bases between them. The CDR3 sequence is CASSSHPGVETQYF. For the CDR3, the DNA is TGTGCCAGCAGCTCCCATCCGGGGGTGGAGACCCAGTACTTC.

This clonotype was counted between two and nine times. The genes are TRBV6-6 and TRBJ2-7; D gene unclear. CDR3 length: 13 amino acids. V was shortened by 6 bases and J by 0 bases, with 9 bases between the two germline ends. CDR1 is MNHNY and CDR2 is SVGAGI in the germline V gene (reference sequence). CDR3 protein: CASSRLVSYEQYF. As DNA, the CDR3 is TGTGCCAGCAGCCGACTCGTCTCCTACGAGCAGTACTTC.

This clonotype occurred many times. The chain uses TRBV10-2 and TRBJ1-2; the D is unclear. Germline V lookup: CDR1 WSHSY, CDR2 SAAADI. V lost 5 bases to trimming and J lost 0 bases, with 7 bases between them. The CDR3 contains 13 residues. The CDR3 loop is CASSPTSNYGYTF. The DNA for the CDR3 is TGCGCCAGCAGTCCCACTTCTAACTATGGCTACACCTTC.

J is TRBJ1-1 and V is TRBV7-9; 8 bases align to TRBD1. The CDR3 is 16 amino acids. Trimming cost V 5 bases and J 5 bases; bases outside gene matches: 13. Looked up from germline, CDR1 is SEHNR and CDR2 is FQNEAQ (reference sequence). CDR3 bases: TGTGCCAGCAGCACCGCAACTACAGGGGGTGATACTGAAGCTTTCTTT. Protein sequence: CASSTATTGGDTEAFF.

This clonotype showed up just once. CDR3 in amino acids: CSARDNMVLHF. DNA of the CDR3: TGCAGTGCTAGAGATAATATGGTCCTCCACTTT. The rearrangement uses TRBV20-1 and TRBJ1-6; D call uncertain. Germline CDR1 reads DFQATT; CDR2 reads SNEGSKA (reference sequence). CDR3 size: 11 residues. The germline V and J ends were trimmed by 0 bases and 15 bases, with 9 bases remaining between them.

The gene calls are TRBV29-1 and TRBJ1-1, with a tentative D call TRBD1 (6 bases). Per germline, CDR1 SQVTM and CDR2 ANQGSEA. The CDR3 runs 15 residues. With 1 base removed from V and 0 bases from J, the gap between germline ends came to 12 bases. In DNA, the CDR3 is TGCAGCGTTGAAGTCACAGGGACTATGAACACTGAAGCTTTCTTT. Amino acids: CSVEVTGTMNTEAFF.

This sequence joins TRBV6-1 and TRBJ2-5, with D perhaps TRBD2 (5 bases). Germline-derived CDR1 and CDR2 are MNHNS and SASEGT. This CDR3 region has 13 residues. Trimming removed 8 bases at V and 4 bases at J, with 14 bases between. The CDR3, as DNA: TGTGCCAGCTCTAGCATGAGCGGAGAGACCCAGTACTTC. Translated: CASSSMSGETQYF.

This clonotype has only a few counts. The chain joins TRBV27 to TRBJ2-7, with D possibly being TRBD1 (6 bases). Germline values: CDR1 MNHEY, CDR2 SMNVEV (reference sequence). The CDR3 sequence is 14 residues long. V was clipped by 6 bases and J by 7 bases, with 19 bases between them. In nucleotides, the CDR3 is TGTGCCAGCAGGGGGACCTCAGGGGCTTGGGAGCAGTACTTC. Amino acids: CASRGTSGAWEQYF.